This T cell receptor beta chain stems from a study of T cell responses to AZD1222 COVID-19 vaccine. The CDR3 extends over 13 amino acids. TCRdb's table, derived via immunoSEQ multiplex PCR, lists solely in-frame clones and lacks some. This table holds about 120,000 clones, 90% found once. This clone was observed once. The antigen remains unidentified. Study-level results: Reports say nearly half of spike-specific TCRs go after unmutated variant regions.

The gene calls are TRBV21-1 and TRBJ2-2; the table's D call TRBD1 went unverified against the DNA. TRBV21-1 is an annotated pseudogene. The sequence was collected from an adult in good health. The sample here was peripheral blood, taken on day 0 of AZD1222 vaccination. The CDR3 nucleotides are TGTGCCAGCAGCAGACAGAACACCGGGGAGCTGTTTTTT. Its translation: CASSRQNTGELFF.